These 7 T cell receptor beta chains were all obtained from the same sample, sequenced in a study of OX40 agonist ivuxolimab in advanced cancers. Produced via immunoSEQ multiplex PCR; TCRdb's table is partial and in-frame only. The repertoire holds 90,000 to 95,000 clones, with 80% to 90% as singletons. This sample comprised CD4+ or CD8+ T cells sorted from blood, obtained in a trial of the OX40 agonist ivuxolimab. Every receptor here comes from an adult with an advanced solid tumor such as melanoma, head and neck, liver or kidney cancer.

This clone was detected only once. The chain combines TRBV30 with TRBJ1-5, with no clear D. CDR1 is GTSNPN, CDR2 SVGIG, per germline (reference sequence). V was clipped by 0 bases and J by 6 bases, with 9 bases between them. The CDR3 covers 13 residues. In DNA, the CDR3 is TGTGCCTGGAGTGTAGCCGGCGGTCAGCCCCAGCATTTT. The encoded protein is CAWSVAGGQPQHF.

With respect to this clone: Other DNA sequences from this sample encode an identical CDR3 as well. V gene TRBV29-1 combines with J gene TRBJ1-1; D is uncertain. Trimming stripped 4 bases from V and 5 bases from J, with 11 bases between. Germline V gene lookup returns CDR1 SQVTM and CDR2 ANQGSEA. The CDR3 extends over 12 amino acids. The CDR3 DNA reads TGCAGCGTTGGCGAAGGTAGGACTGAAGCTTTCTTT. Encoded protein: CSVGEGRTEAFF.

Comments on this clone: The same CDR3 can be traced to other DNA sequences in this sample. V and J are TRBV11-3 and TRBJ1-2; D not certain. The ends were cut back, 3 bases at V and 4 bases at J, with 3 bases in the middle. Germline-derived CDR1 and CDR2 are SGHNT and YENEEA. This CDR3 spans 11 amino acids. CDR3 loop: CASSLGYGYTF. CDR3 in DNA: TGTGCCAGCAGCTTGGGCTATGGCTACACCTTC.

This chain joins TRBV7-2 and TRBJ2-5; D is tentatively TRBD1 or TRBD2 (7 bases each). The germline V gene encodes CDR1 SGHTA and CDR2 FQGNSA. The CDR3 loop spans 15 amino acids. V lost 6 bases and J 5 bases, leaving 19 bases between the germline ends. The chain's CDR3 is CASSGTKQGLETQYF. The CDR3 nucleotides read TGTGCCAGCAGTGGGACTAAACAGGGGTTGGAGACCCAGTACTTC.

This chain links TRBV19 with TRBJ2-3; maybe TRBD2 (5 bases). Trimming shortened V by 4 bases and J by 0 bases, and 11 bases separated the two germline ends. CDR3 length equals 15 residues. The germline V gene encodes CDR1 LNHDA and CDR2 SQIVND (reference sequence). The CDR3 region is CASSRTAPSTDTQYF. CDR3 in DNA: TGTGCCAGTAGTAGGACTGCTCCTAGCACAGATACGCAGTATTTT.

This chain uses TRBV10-3 with TRBJ2-5; D gene unclear. V lost 8 bases and J lost 1, with 8 bases in between. The CDR3 loop spans 12 amino acids. Germline assignment: CDR1 ENHRY and CDR2 SYGVKD. CDR3 protein: CAIGSPQETQYF. The CDR3 DNA reads as TGTGCCATCGGATCACCCCAAGAGACCCAGTACTTC.

This clone was seen more than once but under ten times. The rearrangement uses TRBV27 and TRBJ2-5, with D perhaps matching TRBD1 (6 bases). The CDR3 has 14 residues. Between the trimmed V and J ends, which lost 4 bases and 7 bases, there was a span of 16 bases. Germline loops: CDR1 MNHEY, CDR2 SMNVEV (reference sequence). This CDR3 reads CASSSLNREGTQYF. The CDR3 region has the DNA TGTGCCAGCAGTTCCCTAAACAGGGAAGGGACCCAGTACTTC.